This entry features one TCR beta chain sequence. Its specificity is not known. Assay: immunoSEQ multiplex PCR; the TCRdb copy retains only in-frame clones and omits some. The sample gives roughly 70,000 clones, about two thirds of which show up once; 7% to 10% is in the top ten. Per the germline V gene, CDR1 is LNHDA and CDR2 is SQIVND (reference sequence). V was trimmed by 3 bases and J by 2 bases, leaving 14 bases between them. This CDR3 is built from 15 residues. The data originate from a study of PD-1 blockade in classical Hodgkin lymphoma. Study-level findings and limits: The drivers behind the repertoire differences, possibly disease activity or prior therapy, remain undefined.

There was relapse after autologous stem cell transplantation in every patient, and there was variation in brentuximab vedotin exposure. The sample consisted of peripheral blood mononuclear cells (PBMCs), taken before the second cycle of nivolumab. This chain connects TRBV19 to TRBJ2-7; D call uncertain. The clonotype originates from a human donor with classical Hodgkin lymphoma. This CDR3 is CASSIALLGPYEQYF. The CDR3 DNA is TGTGCCAGTAGTATTGCCCTCCTGGGCCCCTACGAGCAGTACTTC.